A single sample is the source of the 20 T cell receptor beta chains below, sequenced in a study of blood T cell repertoires in COVID-19. Only in-frame clones appear in the TCRdb table, and some are missing; sequencing was by immunoSEQ multiplex PCR. Here the sample spans about 410,000 clones, roughly 90% being singletons. Sequenced sample: peripheral blood. These receptors all come from a woman aged 25 to 39 with active or convalescent COVID-19.

A remark on this clone: Other nucleotide sequences from this sample produce the same CDR3. The J gene is TRBJ1-2, the V gene TRBV5-1, with TRBD1 matching 9 bases. This CDR3 has 15 amino acids. Germline CDR1 SGHRS, CDR2 YFSETQ. V lost 4 bases and J lost 5; bases outside the gene matches: 9. The CDR3 region is CASSAGTGQYYGYTF. The CDR3 DNA is TGCGCCAGCAGCGCCGGGACAGGGCAATATTATGGCTACACCTTC.

The CDR3 DNA reads TGTGCCAGCAGTTACTCGGCCAGGGGAGAAGAAAAACTGTTTTTT. Amino acid sequence: CASSYSARGEEKLFF. The genes are TRBV6-5 and TRBJ1-4; a possible D gene is TRBD1 (6 bases). From germline, CDR1 is MNHEY and CDR2 SVGAGI. The CDR3 is 15 residues long. V was trimmed by 0 bases and J by 8 bases, leaving 13 bases between them.

The chain has TRBV2 and TRBJ1-1; 8 nucleotides agree with TRBD1. CDR3 size: 14 residues. Germline loops: CDR1 SNHLY, CDR2 FYNNEI. V lost 6 bases, J lost 4 bases, and 7 bases stayed unmatched. Here the CDR3 DNA reads TGTGCCAGCAGCGAACAGGGGGATGTCACTGAAGCTTTCTTT. This codes for CASSEQGDVTEAFF.

The chain joins TRBV2 to TRBJ1-1; the D gene is possibly TRBD1 (6 bases). CDR3 length: 11 residues. Germline V gene lookup returns CDR1 SNHLY and CDR2 FYNNEI. The V and J ends lost 6 bases and 8 bases respectively, with 10 bases between them. The CDR3 sequence: CASSRGVEAFF. Written as DNA, the CDR3 is TGTGCCAGCAGCAGGGGAGTAGAAGCTTTCTTT.

The CDR3 sequence is CASSLGRGGPGYTF. The CDR3 DNA follows: TGTGCCAGCAGTTTGGGCAGGGGAGGGCCGGGCTACACCTTC. J is TRBJ1-2 and V is TRBV25-1; D possibly corresponds to TRBD1 (6 bases). The CDR3 length is 14 residues. Between the trimmed V and J ends, which lost 5 bases and 8 bases, there was a span of 18 bases. Germline values: CDR1 MGHDK, CDR2 SYGVNS.

J is TRBJ2-3 and V is TRBV14; 9 positions agree with TRBD2. V was clipped by 4 bases and J by 6 bases; unmatched bases: 11. Germline-derived CDR1 and CDR2 are SGHDN and FVKESK. The CDR3 runs 16 residues. As DNA, the CDR3 is TGTGCCAGCAGCCCGACTAGCGGAGACGACCTTGATACGCAGTATTTT. This gives the protein CASSPTSGDDLDTQYF.

This chain links TRBV30 with TRBJ1-1, with D hard to call. This CDR3 contains 13 residues. CDR1 GTSNPN and CDR2 SVGIG come from the germline V gene (reference sequence). With 0 bases removed from V and 1 base from J, the gap between germline ends came to 6 bases. The chain's CDR3 is CAWSVQENTEAFF. CDR3 in DNA: TGTGCCTGGAGTGTACAAGAGAACACTGAAGCTTTCTTT.

This clone was found a few times. In DNA form, the CDR3 reads TGTGCCAGCAGTTACTCAACGGGGATTGGCTATGGCTACACCTTC. Encoded protein: CASSYSTGIGYGYTF. The chain joins TRBV6-5 to TRBJ1-2; the D is unclear. Trimming took off 0 bases at V and 4 bases at J, with 12 bases between the two ends. The CDR3 consists of 15 residues. Germline V gives CDR1 MNHEY, CDR2 SVGAGI.

The count of this clone is one. The chain recombines TRBV3-1 (or the pseudogene TRBV3-2) with TRBJ2-7, with TRBD1 identical over 7 bases. Germline-derived CDR1 and CDR2 are LGHDT and YNNKEL (reference sequence). Germline trimming cut 4 bases from V and 2 bases from J; bases unmatched to any gene: 11. This CDR3 is built from 16 residues. CDR3 coding DNA: TGTGCCAGCAGCCCTGAGACAGGGTTGGGGGCCTACGAGCAGTACTTC. Translation: CASSPETGLGAYEQYF.

This clone has just one count. Sequence at one end of the junction differs from germline and may be a read error. The chain employs TRBV7-7 and TRBJ1-2; D possibly corresponds to TRBD1 (5 bases). This CDR3 has 12 residues. CDR1 SSHAT and CDR2 FNYEAQ come from the germline V gene (reference sequence). The CDR3 DNA is TGTGCCAGCAGCTTAGTTCCCGGGGGTAACCACTTC. Protein product: CASSLVPGGNHF.

This clone came up a few times. V usage is TRBV18 and J usage is TRBJ1-1; 9 positions match TRBD1. The CDR3 is 15 amino acids. CDR1 is KGHSH, CDR2 LQKENI, per germline. Losses at the gene ends were 3 bases for V and 7 bases for J; bases not matched to a gene: 9. The CDR3 DNA sequence: TGTGCCAGCTCACCCCCGGGACAGGGAGGGTTTGAAGCTTTCTTT. Translation: CASSPPGQGGFEAFF.

V usage is TRBV6-2 or TRBV6-3 and J usage is TRBJ1-5; weak D call: TRBD1 (5 bases). CDR3 length equals 15 residues. Looked up from germline, CDR1 is MNHEY and CDR2 is SVGEGT. V was clipped by 2 bases and J by 2 bases, with 10 bases between them. In DNA, the CDR3 is TGTGCCAGCAGTTACGTAGGGGTGGGCAATCAGCCCCAGCATTTT. It specifies CASSYVGVGNQPQHF.

The V gene is TRBV7-2, the J gene TRBJ1-3; 7 positions agree with TRBD1. Germline CDR1 and CDR2: SGHTA and FQGNSA. V lost 5 bases, J lost 0 bases, and 7 bases stayed unmatched. This CDR3 has 16 amino acids. As DNA, the CDR3 is TGTGCCAGCAGCCCCCAACAGGGGAACTCTGGAAACACCATATATTTT. Translating it yields CASSPQQGNSGNTIYF.

The chain carries TRBV5-6 and TRBJ1-3; possibly TRBD1 for D (6 bases). The CDR3 runs to 15 residues. V lost 3 bases, J lost 0 bases, and 10 bases lay in between. Per the germline V gene, CDR1 is SGHDT and CDR2 is YYEEEE. CDR3: CASSWGGPSGNTIYF. CDR3 coding DNA: TGTGCCAGCAGCTGGGGGGGCCCCTCTGGAAACACCATATATTTT.

CDR3 bases: TGTGCCAGCAGCCACCCCCCCGGGACAGGGGACACTGAAGCTTTCTTT. Translating it yields CASSHPPGTGDTEAFF. The chain has TRBV3-1 (or the pseudogene TRBV3-2) and TRBJ1-1; 10 nucleotides match TRBD1. The ends lost 3 bases at V and 3 bases at J; junction bases unmatched: 7. The germline CDR1 and CDR2 sequences are LGHDT and YNNKEL (reference sequence). This CDR3 has 16 amino acids.

V gene TRBV7-9 combines with J gene TRBJ1-1, with D perhaps TRBD1 (6 bases). Trimming took 5 bases from V and 0 from J, leaving 10 bases between them. The CDR3 is 14 residues long. Looked up from germline, CDR1 is SEHNR and CDR2 is FQNEAQ (reference sequence). The CDR3 coding sequence is TGTGCCAGCAGCAAAGACAGGCTGAACACTGAAGCTTTCTTT. Translating it yields CASSKDRLNTEAFF.

This clone was counted a single time. This CDR3 reads CASQKTGNSPLHF. The CDR3 DNA follows: TGTGCCAGCCAAAAGACTGGTAATTCACCCCTCCACTTT. The chain recombines TRBV9 with TRBJ1-6; D gene unclear. The CDR3 contains 13 residues. The germline V gene encodes CDR1 SGDLS and CDR2 YYNGEE. Trimming took 7 bases from V and 6 from J, leaving 11 bases between them.

The CDR3 reads CASSQADRERAEAFF. The DNA for the CDR3 is TGCGCCAGCAGCCAAGCAGACAGGGAGCGGGCTGAAGCTTTCTTT. The V gene is TRBV4-1, the J gene TRBJ1-1; 7 nucleotides match TRBD1. CDR1 and CDR2 (germline): MGHRA, YSYEKL. V was pared by 1 base and J by 6 bases, with 8 bases of the junction left unmatched. The CDR3 loop spans 15 amino acids.

This chain uses TRBV6-6 with TRBJ2-3; perhaps TRBD2 as D (7 bases). Per germline, CDR1 MNHNY and CDR2 SVGAGI (reference sequence). This CDR3 region has 17 residues. Trimming took off 5 bases at V and 3 bases at J, with 21 bases between the two ends. The CDR3 here is CASSPRVGGLSTDTQYF. The CDR3 DNA reads as TGTGCCAGCAGTCCCCGAGTGGGGGGGCTGAGTACAGATACGCAGTATTTT.

J is TRBJ1-4 and V is TRBV5-1; D is possibly TRBD1 (6 bases). CDR3 length: 14 residues. V was clipped by 3 bases and J by 4 bases, with 10 bases between them. Germline V gene lookup returns CDR1 SGHRS and CDR2 YFSETQ. The CDR3 reads CASSSDRLNEKLFF. DNA of the CDR3: TGCGCCAGCAGCTCGGACAGACTTAATGAAAAACTGTTTTTT.